Listed below are T cell receptor beta chains from one sample, sequenced in a study of T-cell reconstitution after alpha-beta-depleted transplantation in children. TCRdb re-derived calls from the PCR reads in MiXCR, one entry per CDR3 protein. This sample has 200,000 to 250,000 distinct CDR3 sequences; around 7% occur once, and the top ten carry 5.5%. The sample here was PBMCs, taken before TCRalphabeta/CD19-depleted stem cell transplant. The receptors here all came from a boy between 2 and 10 years old with acute lymphoblastic leukemia, due to receive a stem cell transplant. CDR3s include the opening cysteine and the closing phenylalanine or tryptophan.

TRBV6-5	TRBJ2-1	CASSYGRYSSYNEQFF
TRBV7-9	TRBJ1-2	CASWGLSGYTF
TRBV21-1	TRBJ1-5	CARHGRRPQHF
TRBV5-5	TRBJ2-3	CASSWGASTDTQYF
TRBV9	TRBJ1-4	CASSVEAAATNEKLFF
TRBV6-2/TRBV6-3	TRBJ2-5	CAIRGGRLLQETQYF
TRBV18	TRBJ1-2	CASSPLMGAEGYTF
TRBV5-1	TRBJ2-7	CASSLNAGASYEQYF
TRBV28	TRBJ2-2	CASLGRINTGELFF
TRBV10-1	TRBJ2-5	CANRDRGGSGETQYF
TRBV2	TRBJ2-7	CASSDVAGPYEQYF
TRBV5-1	TRBJ2-1	CASSLDFRGINEQFF
TRBV20-1	TRBJ2-7	CSARDLQGAYEQYF
TRBV20-1	TRBJ2-2	CSARGRGTRPGELFF
TRBV12-3/TRBV12-4	TRBJ2-3	CASSLRTGGDDTQYF
TRBV7-2	TRBJ2-5	CASSWKLYQETQYF
TRBV5-1	TRBJ1-3	CASSPGSGNTIYF
TRBV18	TRBJ1-1	CASSSTVGQNTEAFF
TRBV25-1	TRBJ2-1	CASSEYAGGNEQFF
TRBV19	TRBJ2-5	CASRTGVGETQYF
TRBV20-1	TRBJ1-5	CSASPGNFLSNQPQHF
TRBV29-1	TRBJ2-3	CSDADPDTQYF
TRBV11-2	TRBJ2-5	CASSLVPIETQYF
TRBV29-1	TRBJ2-3	CSVDEGRSTDTQYF
TRBV3-1	TRBJ2-1	CASSQDRANNEQFF
TRBV7-2	TRBJ1-5	CASSPRTGGGGNQPQHF
TRBV5-5	TRBJ1-5	CASSLAPAANQPQHF
TRBV19	TRBJ2-1	CASKGPSSSYNEQFF
TRBV5-1	TRBJ2-2	CASSSGTSGDNTGELFF
TRBV18	TRBJ1-3	CASSPDGNTIYF
TRBV7-6	TRBJ2-1	CASSSWTSGRDKIF
TRBV6-4	TRBJ2-7	CASSDEWSGLAGGLYEQYF
TRBV2	TRBJ2-6	CASIEQLATSGANVLTF
TRBV7-2	TRBJ2-1	CASSPRLAHNEQFF
TRBV6-6	TRBJ1-1	CATLGRMNTEAFF
TRBV5-1	TRBJ1-1	CASSPESGIGGTEAFF
TRBV15	TRBJ2-7	CATSRDLVGTGGYEQYF
TRBV7-2	TRBJ2-3	CASSGPSTDTQYF
TRBV3-1	TRBJ1-2	CASSQVRGGFYGYTF
TRBV7-9	TRBJ2-5	CASSPNTRRADQETQYF
TRBV2	TRBJ2-5	CASSEKLAGVRVQETQYF
TRBV6-2/TRBV6-3	TRBJ2-1	CASSYSFAAYNEQFF
TRBV5-1	TRBJ2-1	CASSLGSGRVNEQFF
TRBV12-3/TRBV12-4	TRBJ2-3	CASTQDFDTDTQYF
TRBV27	TRBJ2-4	CASSLQGHLAKNIQYF
TRBV5-5	TRBJ2-4	CASSLKGQGLNF
TRBV10-3	TRBJ1-6	CAISRWLGQYNSPLHF
TRBV10-3	TRBJ2-3	CAIGLTDTQYF
TRBV5-1	TRBJ1-1	CASSGNDGLEAFF
TRBV28	TRBJ1-5	CASSFPEYSNQPQHF
TRBV2	TRBJ1-1	CASSGGQGRTEAFF
TRBV4-3	TRBJ2-2	CASSQGQENTGELFF
TRBV28	TRBJ1-1	CASSPDGGGMNTEAFF
TRBV7-9	TRBJ1-2	CASSLEGTGSSFF
TRBV27	TRBJ1-2	CASSKAPNYGYTF
TRBV2	TRBJ2-4	CASRAAKNIQYF
TRBV28	TRBJ1-5	CASTPADSSQPQHF
TRBV7-2	TRBJ2-5	CASSLESWAPETQYF
TRBV29-1	TRBJ1-2	CSVGTRDRLVLNYGYTF